These 3 T cell receptor beta chains originate from one sample sequenced in a study of T cell responses to AZD1222 COVID-19 vaccine. Measured with immunoSEQ multiplex PCR; TCRdb has only the in-frame clones, and not every one. The data contain about 180,000 clones, about 86% of them singletons. This specimen was peripheral blood, taken on day 0 of AZD1222 vaccination. Every receptor here comes from an adult in good health.

In its sample, this clone was seen a few times. The rearrangement links TRBV5-5 to TRBJ2-2, with D unresolved. In germline, CDR1 is SGHKS, CDR2 YYEKEE (reference sequence). The CDR3 loop spans 15 amino acids. Trimming cost V 2 bases and J 1 base, with 9 bases left between them. CDR3 in amino acids: CASSFGGQNTGELFF. As DNA, the CDR3 is TGTGCCAGCAGCTTTGGTGGGCAGAACACCGGGGAGCTGTTTTTT.

The V call is TRBV14, the J call TRBJ2-2; D is perhaps TRBD1 (7 bases). In germline, CDR1 is SGHDN, CDR2 FVKESK. The CDR3 has 12 amino acids. V was pared by 8 bases and J by 5 bases, with 9 bases between. This CDR3 reads CASAGGTGELFF. CDR3 nucleotides: TGTGCCAGCGCAGGGGGGACCGGGGAGCTGTTTTTT.

J is TRBJ1-2 and V is TRBV7-9; TRBD1 might be the D (6 bases). From germline, CDR1 is SEHNR and CDR2 FQNEAQ (reference sequence). This CDR3 spans 15 amino acids. V lost 5 bases and J lost 4, with 17 bases in between. CDR3 DNA: TGTGCCAGCAGCGGGGGACACCTCGAAATCTATGGCTACACCTTC. This gives the protein CASSGGHLEIYGYTF. The whole variable domain, filled in from reference TRBV7-9 and TRBJ1-2, reads DTGVSQNPRHKITKRGQNVTFRCDPISEHNRLYWYRQTLGQGPEFLTYFQNEAQLEKSRLLSDRFSAERPKGSFSTLEIQRTEQGDSAMYLCASSGGHLEIYGYTFGSGTRLTVV.